These 31 T cell receptor beta chains were all obtained from the same sample, sequenced in a study of cytomegalovirus exposure and HLA in healthy donors. Primers for the PCR totalled 60 Vbeta and 13 Jbeta. TCRdb's copy holds only in-frame clones and misses some; the assay was immunoSEQ multiplex PCR. The table has about 91,000 clones, just under 80% seen once; the top ten hold about 4.5%. Sequenced input: PBMCs. Receptors originate from a male donor in good health and CMV-seropositive.

The V call is TRBV2, the J call TRBJ2-7; the match to TRBD1 covers 7 bases. The germline V gene encodes CDR1 SNHLY and CDR2 FYNNEI. The CDR3 has 16 amino acids. V shed 2 bases, J shed 3 bases, and the junction held 10 bases outside the gene matches. CDR3 DNA: TGTGCCAGCAGTGAAACCCTCCTGACAGGGAACTACGAGCAGTACTTC. It encodes CASSETLLTGNYEQYF.

CDR3 amino acids: CASRTHSSGSSYEQYF. The CDR3 bases are TGTGCCAGCAGGACCCATTCTAGCGGGAGTTCGTACGAGCAGTACTTC. The chain carries TRBV27 and TRBJ2-5; TRBD2 agrees at 10 bases. TRBJ2-7 matches the DNA end more closely, so the J call is doubtful. Germline CDR1 reads MNHEY; CDR2 reads SMNVEV (reference sequence). The CDR3 extends over 16 amino acids.

The J gene is TRBJ2-1, the V gene TRBV9, with TRBD1 as a possible D gene (5 bases). Germline V lookup: CDR1 SGDLS, CDR2 YYNGEE. The CDR3 consists of 14 residues. Trimming took off 3 bases at V and 5 bases at J, with 12 bases between the two ends. The CDR3 DNA sequence: TGTGCCAGCAGCGAAGCAGGGTTTGACAATGAGCAGTTCTTC. Protein sequence: CASSEAGFDNEQFF.

A few counts support this clone. The chain is built from TRBV6-1 and TRBJ1-1; D might be TRBD1 (5 bases). Trimming removed 2 bases from V and 6 bases from J, with 19 bases in between. CDR3 length equals 16 residues. Per germline, CDR1 MNHNS and CDR2 SASEGT. The CDR3 sequence: CASSESFRVVGSEAFF. In DNA form, the CDR3 reads TGTGCCAGCAGTGAAAGTTTCAGGGTTGTGGGGTCTGAAGCTTTCTTT.

The chain is built from TRBV7-2 and TRBJ1-2; the D is unclear. Per the germline V gene, CDR1 is SGHTA and CDR2 is FQGNSA. The CDR3 sequence is 15 residues long. The germline V and J ends were trimmed by 0 bases and 6 bases, with 14 bases remaining between them. CDR3 in DNA: TGTGCCAGCAGCTTAGCGCTAGTGGGTATACATGGCTACACCTTC. Translation gives CASSLALVGIHGYTF.

This rearrangement joins TRBV7-9 to TRBJ2-7; no clear D. V lost 5 bases and J 4 bases, leaving 12 bases between the germline ends. From germline, CDR1 is SEHNR and CDR2 FQNEAQ (reference sequence). The length of the CDR3 is 13 residues. CDR3 DNA: TGTGCCAGCAGCCCTCGACAATTTTACGAGCAGTACTTC. Amino acids: CASSPRQFYEQYF. Full variable domain (rest looked up from reference TRBV7-9 and TRBJ2-7): DTGVSQNPRHKITKRGQNVTFRCDPISEHNRLYWYRQTLGQGPEFLTYFQNEAQLEKSRLLSDRFSAERPKGSFSTLEIQRTEQGDSAMYLCASSPRQFYEQYFGPGTRLTVT.

V gene TRBV6-6 combines with J gene TRBJ1-2; D not certain. Trimming shortened V by 6 bases and J by 4 bases, and 15 bases separated the two germline ends. This CDR3 contains 14 residues. CDR1 MNHNY and CDR2 SVGAGI come from the germline V gene (reference sequence). The CDR3 reads CASSIDTYIYGYTF. CDR3 DNA: TGTGCCAGCAGCATTGACACTTACATCTATGGCTACACCTTC.

The rearrangement uses TRBV5-5 and TRBJ1-5, with D perhaps matching TRBD1 (6 bases). The CDR3 runs to 16 residues. The germline V gene has CDR1 SGHKS and CDR2 YYEKEE (reference sequence). The ends were cut back, 2 bases at V and 4 bases at J, with 16 bases in the middle. CDR3 DNA sequence: TGTGCCAGCAGCTTTATAGGGGGTGCGGATAATCAGCCCCAGCATTTT. It specifies CASSFIGGADNQPQHF. Drawing the rest from reference TRBV5-5 and TRBJ1-5, the complete variable domain is DAGVTQSPTHLIKTRGQQVTLRCSPISGHKSVSWYQQVLGQGPQFIFQYYEKEERGRGNFPDRFSARQFPNYSSELNVNALLLGDSALYLCASSFIGGADNQPQHFGDGTRLSIL.

The chain recombines TRBV6-6 with TRBJ2-2; the D gene is possibly TRBD1 (6 bases). The CDR3 contains 14 residues. Trimming removed 2 bases at V and 5 bases at J, with 9 bases between. In germline, CDR1 is MNHNY, CDR2 SVGAGI (reference sequence). CDR3 nucleotide sequence: TGTGCCAGCAGTTACGGGGGCGAGACCGGGGAGCTGTTTTTT. Amino acids: CASSYGGETGELFF.

Written as DNA, the CDR3 is TGCGCCAGCAGCTTGGAGCCTTCGTCCTACGAGCAGTACTTC. It is translated as CASSLEPSSYEQYF. The V and J genes are TRBV5-1 and TRBJ2-5; D is undetermined. The J call may be mistaken, given a closer DNA end match to TRBJ2-7. Germline CDR1 is SGHRS and CDR2 is YFSETQ. The CDR3 has 14 residues.

The gene calls are TRBV27 and TRBJ2-1; 8 positions agree with TRBD2. This CDR3 region has 15 residues. Trimming cost V 5 bases and J 4 bases; bases outside gene matches: 7. Germline V gene sequence: CDR1 MNHEY, CDR2 SMNVEV (reference sequence). The CDR3 region has the DNA TGTGCCAGCAGTCAAGCGGGGGATCCTTACAATGAGCAGTTCTTC. Translated, it gives CASSQAGDPYNEQFF.

This clone was picked up a small number of times. The chain uses TRBV28 and TRBJ2-1; a weak D match, TRBD2 (6 bases). Germline V gene data show CDR1 as MDHEN and CDR2 as SYDVKM. Deletions cut 6 bases from V and 0 bases from J, with 18 bases between. The CDR3 totals 17 residues. The CDR3 spells CASRHELAAGSYNEQFF. CDR3 sequence (DNA): TGTGCCAGCAGGCACGAACTAGCAGCCGGCTCCTACAATGAGCAGTTCTTC.

The gene calls are TRBV7-6 and TRBJ2-3; 8 nucleotides align to TRBD2. Looked up from germline, CDR1 is SGHVS and CDR2 is FNYEAQ. This CDR3 contains 15 residues. Trimming took 4 bases from V and 5 from J; bases not matched to a gene: 8. The CDR3 loop is CASSSRAGAGDTQYF. In DNA, the CDR3 is TGTGCCAGCAGCTCGAGAGCGGGAGCTGGAGATACGCAGTATTTT. Full variable domain (remainder filled in from reference TRBV7-6 and TRBJ2-3): GAGVSQSPRYKVTKRGQDVALRCDPISGHVSLYWYRQALGQGPEFLTYFNYEAQQDKSGLPNDRFSAERPEGSISTLTIQRTEQRDSAMYRCASSSRAGAGDTQYFGPGTRLTVL.

CDR3 loop: CAWSRHQGVGDTEAFF. The DNA for the CDR3 is TGTGCCTGGAGTAGGCACCAGGGGGTAGGAGACACTGAAGCTTTCTTT. The rearrangement joins TRBV30 to TRBJ1-1; 7 bases map to TRBD1. The trim removed 2 bases at V and 3 bases at J, leaving 12 bases unmatched. CDR3 length: 16 amino acids. Per germline, CDR1 GTSNPN and CDR2 SVGIG (reference sequence).

V and J are TRBV30 and TRBJ1-1, with 7 bases that match TRBD1. From germline, CDR1 is GTSNPN and CDR2 SVGIG (reference sequence). This CDR3 is built from 14 residues. V shed 0 bases, J shed 1 base, and the junction held 2 bases outside the gene matches. CDR3 loop: CAWSVWTGNTEAFF. The CDR3 DNA is TGTGCCTGGAGTGTCTGGACAGGGAACACTGAAGCTTTCTTT.

This rearrangement joins TRBV5-1 to TRBJ2-1; 8 nucleotides agree with TRBD1. CDR1 and CDR2 from the germline V gene are SGHRS and YFSETQ. There are 15 residues in the CDR3. V lost 3 bases to trimming and J lost 5 bases; unmatched junction nucleotides: 7. CDR3 nucleotides: TGCGCCAGCAGCTGGAGACAGGGGTCTGACAATGAGCAGTTCTTC. The encoded protein is CASSWRQGSDNEQFF.

The rearrangement joins TRBV7-6 to TRBJ2-5; TRBD2 might be the D (6 bases). This CDR3 is built from 12 residues. The V end lost 8 bases, the J end lost 9 bases, and 16 bases lay between the germline ends. The germline V gene encodes CDR1 SGHVS and CDR2 FNYEAQ. The CDR3 loop is CASGIYGGAQYF. The CDR3 DNA sequence: TGTGCCAGCGGCATCTACGGAGGGGCCCAGTACTTC.

V gene TRBV4-1 combines with J gene TRBJ2-5, with a weak D call TRBD2 (5 bases). CDR3 length: 13 amino acids. Germline CDR1 is MGHRA and CDR2 is YSYEKL. V was clipped by 1 base and J by 5 bases, with 8 bases between them. The DNA of the CDR3 is TGCGCCAGCAGCCAAGGGGAGTGGGAGACCCAGTACTTC. It encodes CASSQGEWETQYF.

A word on this clone: Other nucleotide sequences in the sample specify the same CDR3. J is TRBJ2-7 and V is TRBV29-1; 10 positions agree with TRBD2. The germline CDR1 and CDR2 sequences are SQVTM and ANQGSEA. Losses at the gene ends were 4 bases for V and 3 bases for J; bases not matched to a gene: 0. The CDR3 loop spans 12 amino acids. As DNA, the CDR3 is TGCAGCGTTGGGACTAGCGGCTACGAGCAGTACTTC. It encodes CSVGTSGYEQYF.

The chain uses TRBV27 and TRBJ2-7; the match to TRBD1 covers 8 bases. The trim removed 4 bases at V and 4 bases at J, leaving 6 bases unmatched. In germline, CDR1 is MNHEY, CDR2 SMNVEV (reference sequence). The CDR3 runs to 14 residues. CDR3 sequence (DNA): TGTGCCAGCAGTTGGGGAACAGGGGGTTACGAGCAGTACTTC. Amino acid sequence: CASSWGTGGYEQYF.

The CDR3 loop reads CATSRDRTGAGNTIYF. The CDR3 nucleotides read TGTGCCACCAGCAGAGATAGGACAGGGGCTGGAAACACCATATATTTT. The chain has TRBV15 and TRBJ1-3, with 9 positions matching TRBD1. The CDR3 has 16 residues. V lost 0 bases, J lost 2 bases, and 2 bases stayed unmatched. Germline CDR1 and CDR2: LNHNV and YYDKDF (reference sequence).

V is TRBV14 and J is TRBJ2-5, with 13 bases lining up with TRBD2. Germline CDR1 reads SGHDN; CDR2 reads FVKESK. The junction had 12 bases not matched to a gene; V was cut back by 0 bases and J by 5 bases. The CDR3 has 19 amino acids. Here the CDR3 DNA reads TGTGCCAGCAGCCAAGATTATGGGACTAGCGGGACCGGGATCGAGACCCAGTACTTC. It encodes CASSQDYGTSGTGIETQYF.

The count of this clone is one. This chain uses TRBV19 with TRBJ2-3; 7 bases agree with TRBD1. The CDR3 runs to 16 residues. V shed 4 bases, J shed 0 bases, and the junction held 7 bases outside the gene matches. Germline V gives CDR1 LNHDA, CDR2 SQIVND (reference sequence). The DNA for the CDR3 is TGTGCCAGTAGTACAGCTGACAGGGCAAGCACAGATACGCAGTATTTT. The encoded protein is CASSTADRASTDTQYF.

There are a few counts of this clone. The chain uses TRBV27 and TRBJ2-1; D possibly corresponds to TRBD1 (5 bases). Germline V gene lookup returns CDR1 MNHEY and CDR2 SMNVEV (reference sequence). The V and J ends lost 5 bases and 4 bases respectively, with 12 bases between them. The CDR3 loop spans 14 amino acids. The CDR3 nucleotides read TGTGCCAGCAGTAGACAGAACAGTTACAATGAGCAGTTCTTC. It specifies CASSRQNSYNEQFF.

In its sample, this clone was seen a few times. This chain links TRBV28 with TRBJ2-7, with 9 bases lining up with TRBD1. The CDR3 has 14 amino acids. J lost 3 bases, V lost 2 bases, and 2 bases had no gene match. The germline V gene has CDR1 MDHEN and CDR2 SYDVKM. CDR3 in amino acids: CASSLVDRGYEQYF. The DNA of the CDR3 is TGTGCCAGCAGTTTAGTGGACAGGGGCTACGAGCAGTACTTC.

V is TRBV13 and J is TRBJ2-7; TRBD1 agrees at 9 bases. Trimming took 2 bases from V and 5 from J; bases not matched to a gene: 10. The CDR3 has 16 amino acids. Germline values: CDR1 PRHDT, CDR2 FYEKMQ (reference sequence). The CDR3 nucleotides are TGTGCCAGCAGCTTAAGTCCAACAGGGGGCGCGGACGAGCAGTACTTC. Its protein is CASSLSPTGGADEQYF.

The gene calls are TRBV9 and TRBJ2-7, with D tentatively TRBD2 (5 bases). Between the trimmed V and J ends, which lost 4 bases and 5 bases, there was a span of 19 bases. This CDR3 region has 15 residues. Germline-derived CDR1 and CDR2 are SGDLS and YYNGEE. This CDR3 reads CASSPQSRAGDEQYF. The CDR3 coding sequence is TGTGCCAGCAGCCCCCAGTCGAGGGCCGGTGACGAGCAGTACTTC.

This clone was picked up one time. This rearrangement joins TRBV30 to TRBJ1-6, with D unclear. The V end was cut by 4 bases, the J end by 14 bases, with 15 bases between. The CDR3 is made up of 12 amino acids. Germline CDR1 is GTSNPN and CDR2 is SVGIG (reference sequence). The CDR3 here is CAWTGRASTLHF. The CDR3 DNA reads as TGTGCCTGGACAGGAAGAGCTTCGACCCTCCACTTT.

The genes are TRBV28 and TRBJ1-3, with 8 bases matching TRBD1. Germline CDR1 reads MDHEN; CDR2 reads SYDVKM. CDR3 length equals 18 residues. V lost 6 bases and J lost 0; bases outside the gene matches: 13. The CDR3 region has the DNA TGTGCCAGCAGAACAGGGAGACAGGGGAAATACTCTGGAAACACCATATATTTT. This codes for CASRTGRQGKYSGNTIYF.

The CDR3 bases are TGTGCCAGCGGTGACAGGGGTGATCAGCCCCAGCATTTT. It translates to CASGDRGDQPQHF. This chain connects TRBV28 to TRBJ1-5, with 8 bases identical to TRBD1. This CDR3 has 13 residues. The ends lost 8 bases at V and 5 bases at J; junction bases unmatched: 5. Germline assignment: CDR1 MDHEN and CDR2 SYDVKM.

This rearrangement joins TRBV6-5 to TRBJ1-6; no clear D. Trimming took 8 bases from V and 6 from J, leaving 8 bases between them. In germline, CDR1 is MNHEY, CDR2 SVGAGI. There are 12 residues in the CDR3. The CDR3 is CASRVSNSPLHF. The CDR3 coding sequence is TGTGCCAGCCGGGTATCTAATTCACCCCTCCACTTT.